Detailed here is one T cell receptor (beta chain). This sample was taken from a study of blood T cell repertoires in COVID-19. Study at large: Italy, Spain and the United States were the sources of the convalescent and acute COVID-19 samples. T cells, B-cell-depleted T cells, or PBMCs supplied cDNA or gDNA.

In the authors' workflow: Reference gene primers were amplified, and this amplification served to estimate nucleated cell counts. Only in-frame clones appear in the TCRdb table, and some are missing; sequencing was by immunoSEQ multiplex PCR. V, J and clone size reflect that table, while D and trimming were determined from the DNA. The data show under 250,000 clones, more than 70% seen once. CDR3 length: 15 amino acids. Per germline, CDR1 SGHAT and CDR2 FQNNGV. Trimming left V 4 bases short and J 6 bases short, with 13 bases between. The source is a middle-aged man with active or convalescent COVID-19. This chain links TRBV11-2 with TRBJ2-6; D is possibly TRBD2 (5 bases). The material sequenced was peripheral blood. In nucleotides, the CDR3 is TGTGCCAGCAGCTGGGAGTTCTCTAAGGCCAACGTCCTGACTTTC. Protein sequence: CASSWEFSKANVLTF.